What follows describes a single T cell receptor beta chain. The data stem from a study of control samples from healthy donors and cancer patients. This CDR3 contains 15 residues. Trimming shortened V by 3 bases and J by 2 bases, and 15 bases separated the two germline ends. Germline lookup yields CDR1 DFQATT and CDR2 SNEGSKA (reference sequence). Measured with immunoSEQ multiplex PCR; TCRdb has only the in-frame clones, and not every one. The sample holds around 30,000 clones, approximately 91% seen once. J is TRBJ2-3 and V is TRBV20-1; D is unclear. The clonotype comes from a man aged 50 to 59 with lung cancer. Specimen: PBMCs. The CDR3 region has the DNA TGCAGTGCTAGTTTGTCTGACGTAAACACAGATACGCAGTATTTT. Encoded protein: CSASLSDVNTDTQYF.